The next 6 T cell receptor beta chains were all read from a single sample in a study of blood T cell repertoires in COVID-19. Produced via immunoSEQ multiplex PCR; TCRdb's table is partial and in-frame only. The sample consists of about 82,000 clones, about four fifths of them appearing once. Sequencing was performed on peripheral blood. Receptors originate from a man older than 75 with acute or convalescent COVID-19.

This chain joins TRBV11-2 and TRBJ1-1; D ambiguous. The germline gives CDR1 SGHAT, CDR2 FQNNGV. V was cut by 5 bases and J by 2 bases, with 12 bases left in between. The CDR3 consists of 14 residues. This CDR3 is CASSLYEANTEAFF. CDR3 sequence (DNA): TGTGCCAGCAGCCTTTACGAGGCTAACACTGAAGCTTTCTTT.

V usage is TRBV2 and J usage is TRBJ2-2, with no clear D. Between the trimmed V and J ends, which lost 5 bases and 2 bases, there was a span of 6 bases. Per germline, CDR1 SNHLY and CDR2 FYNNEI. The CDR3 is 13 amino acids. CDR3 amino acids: CASSSENTGELFF. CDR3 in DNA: TGTGCCAGCAGTTCAGAAAACACCGGGGAGCTGTTTTTT.

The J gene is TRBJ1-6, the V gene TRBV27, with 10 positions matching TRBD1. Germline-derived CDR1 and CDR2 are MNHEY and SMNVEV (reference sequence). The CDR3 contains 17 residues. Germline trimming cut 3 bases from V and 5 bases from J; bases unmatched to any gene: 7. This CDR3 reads CASSLIKTGGNNSPLHF. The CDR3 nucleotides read TGTGCCAGCAGTTTGATAAAGACAGGGGGCAATAATTCACCCCTCCACTTT.

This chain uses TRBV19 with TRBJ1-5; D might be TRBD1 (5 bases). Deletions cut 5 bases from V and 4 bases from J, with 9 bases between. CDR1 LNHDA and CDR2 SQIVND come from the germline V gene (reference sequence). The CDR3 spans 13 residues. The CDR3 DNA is TGTGCCAGTAGTGCGGGGCCGAATCAGCCCCAGCATTTT. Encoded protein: CASSAGPNQPQHF.

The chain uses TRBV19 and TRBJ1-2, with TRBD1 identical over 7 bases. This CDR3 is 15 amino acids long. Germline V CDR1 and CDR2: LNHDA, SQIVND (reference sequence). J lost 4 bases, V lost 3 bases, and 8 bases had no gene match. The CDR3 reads CASSISQGVGYGYTF. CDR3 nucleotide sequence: TGTGCCAGTAGTATCTCTCAGGGGGTCGGCTATGGCTACACCTTC. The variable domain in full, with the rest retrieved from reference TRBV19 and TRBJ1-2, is DGGITQSPKYLFRKEGQNVTLSCEQNLNHDAMYWYRQDPGQGLRLIYYSQIVNDFQKGDIAEGYSVSREKKESFPLTVTSAQKNPTAFYLCASSISQGVGYGYTFGSGTRLTVV.

CDR3 bases: TGCGCCAGCAGCTTGCTAGTAGGGGCGAACACCGGGGAGCTGTTTTTT. This gives the protein CASSLLVGANTGELFF. V and J are TRBV5-1 and TRBJ2-2; D may be TRBD1 (5 bases). CDR3 size: 16 residues. CDR1 is SGHRS and CDR2 is YFSETQ in the germline V gene. V gave up 1 base and J gave up 0 bases, with 10 bases separating them.